These 21 T cell receptor beta chains came from one sample sequenced in a study of blood T cell repertoires in COVID-19. Clones were sequenced by immunoSEQ multiplex PCR, and TCRdb holds only the in-frame ones, with some missing. Of around 400,000 clones in the sample, around nine tenths were seen once. The sample was PBMCs or T cells enriched from blood (not recorded which). These receptors were obtained from a woman in her twenties or thirties who had recovered from COVID-19.

The chain is built from TRBV5-4 and TRBJ2-1; 8 positions agree with TRBD2. This CDR3 has 15 residues. Per the germline V gene, CDR1 is SGHNT and CDR2 is YYREEE (reference sequence). J lost 3 bases, V lost 0 bases, and 2 bases had no gene match. This CDR3 is CASSLDAGGYNEQFF. The CDR3, as DNA: TGTGCCAGCAGCTTGGACGCGGGGGGCTACAATGAGCAGTTCTTC.

The rearrangement uses TRBV28 and TRBJ1-1; 7 bases agree with TRBD1. Unmatched junction bases numbered 10, after V lost 8 bases and J lost 10 bases. Germline CDR1 and CDR2: MDHEN and SYDVKM. The CDR3 is 12 residues long. The CDR3, as DNA: TGTGCCAGCCGCACCCCCCCAGGGGGAGCTTTCTTT. Protein product: CASRTPPGGAFF. Combining the CDR3 with reference TRBV28 and TRBJ1-1 gives the whole variable domain DVKVTQSSRYLVKRTGEKVFLECVQDMDHENMFWYRQDPGLGLRLIYFSYDVKMKEKGDIPEGYSVSREKKERFSLILESASTNQTSMYLCASRTPPGGAFFGQGTRLTVV.

This clone was counted a single time. V and J are TRBV5-1 and TRBJ1-1, with D possibly matching TRBD1 (6 bases). Trimming took off 2 bases at V and 4 bases at J, with 9 bases between the two ends. The CDR3 covers 13 residues. CDR1 SGHRS and CDR2 YFSETQ come from the germline V gene. CDR3 protein: CASSFTQGTEAFF. As DNA, the CDR3 is TGCGCCAGCAGCTTTACACAGGGCACTGAAGCTTTCTTT. Combining the CDR3 with reference TRBV5-1 and TRBJ1-1 gives the whole variable domain KAGVTQTPRYLIKTRGQQVTLSCSPISGHRSVSWYQQTPGQGLQFLFEYFSETQRNKGNFPGRFSGRQFSNSRSEMNVSTLELGDSALYLCASSFTQGTEAFFGQGTRLTVV.

The V and J genes are TRBV5-6 and TRBJ1-1; TRBD1 aligns across 9 bases. The germline V gene has CDR1 SGHDT and CDR2 YYEEEE. The CDR3 consists of 15 residues. J lost 5 bases, V lost 1 base, and 6 bases had no gene match. CDR3 in DNA: TGTGCCAGCAGCTTGTTGACAGGGGGATTAACTGAAGCTTTCTTT. As protein: CASSLLTGGLTEAFF.

The chain has TRBV29-1 and TRBJ1-2; 8 bases line up with TRBD1. Germline CDR1 and CDR2: SQVTM and ANQGSEA. The CDR3 spans 13 residues. The V gene end was trimmed by 6 bases and the J gene end by 4 bases; junction bases not matched to a gene: 7. The CDR3 sequence: CSVHTGTGYGYTF. DNA for the CDR3: TGCAGCGTACATACTGGGACAGGCTATGGCTACACCTTC. Supplemented by reference TRBV29-1 and TRBJ1-2, the full variable domain reads SAVISQKPSRDICQRGTSLTIQCQVDSQVTMMFWYRQQPGQSLTLIATANQGSEATYESGFVIDKFPISRPNLTFSTLTVSNMSPEDSSIYLCSVHTGTGYGYTFGSGTRLTVV.

The rearrangement uses TRBV28 and TRBJ2-3; tentative D call: TRBD1 (7 bases). The CDR3 contains 16 residues. The germline gives CDR1 MDHEN, CDR2 SYDVKM. V gave up 6 bases and J gave up 0 bases, with 16 bases separating them. CDR3: CASSSARGASTDTQYF. DNA of the CDR3: TGTGCCAGCAGCTCCGCCAGGGGGGCTAGCACAGATACGCAGTATTTT.

The chain joins TRBV19 to TRBJ2-3, with 10 nucleotides matching TRBD2. Trimming removed 4 bases from V and 6 bases from J; junction bases left unmatched: 7. The CDR3 sequence is 15 residues long. Per germline, CDR1 LNHDA and CDR2 SQIVND (reference sequence). The CDR3: CASSRAASGSDTQYF. Written as DNA, the CDR3 is TGTGCCAGTAGTAGGGCGGCTAGCGGGAGCGATACGCAGTATTTT.

This clone showed up just once. The gene calls are TRBV9 and TRBJ2-1, with D perhaps TRBD1 (5 bases). Per germline, CDR1 SGDLS and CDR2 YYNGEE. V gave up 0 bases and J gave up 2 bases, with 9 bases separating them. The CDR3 length is 15 residues. The CDR3 sequence: CASSVEGNTYNEQFF. The CDR3 DNA reads as TGTGCCAGCAGCGTAGAGGGGAATACCTACAATGAGCAGTTCTTC.

This chain connects TRBV4-1 to TRBJ2-6; possibly TRBD1 for D (6 bases). Germline V lookup: CDR1 MGHRA, CDR2 YSYEKL. This CDR3 spans 17 amino acids. Trimming took 4 bases from V and 0 from J, leaving 13 bases between them. In DNA form, the CDR3 reads TGCGCCAGCAGCCCCCGGACAGTTTACTCTGGGGCCAACGTCCTGACTTTC. The encoded protein is CASSPRTVYSGANVLTF.

The rearrangement links TRBV7-9 to TRBJ1-1, with D tentatively TRBD1 (6 bases). Germline lookup yields CDR1 SEHNR and CDR2 FQNEAQ (reference sequence). This CDR3 is 15 amino acids long. Trimming left V 5 bases short and J 7 bases short, with 20 bases between. CDR3 residues: CASSHPYKGQNEAFF. CDR3 coding DNA: TGTGCCAGCAGCCACCCCTACAAGGGACAAAATGAAGCTTTCTTT.

The genes are TRBV19 and TRBJ1-2; D call uncertain. From germline, CDR1 is LNHDA and CDR2 SQIVND (reference sequence). CDR3 size: 16 residues. The V end lost 7 bases, the J end lost 4 bases, and 22 bases lay between the germline ends. The CDR3 coding sequence is TGTGCCAGTAAGGCGCGGGAGGATGTTGTAAGCTATGGCTACACCTTC. The encoded protein is CASKAREDVVSYGYTF.

This sequence joins TRBV28 and TRBJ1-1; 8 bases match TRBD1. This CDR3 spans 13 amino acids. V trimming: 6 bases; J trimming: 8 bases; junction bases outside the gene matches: 8. Germline V gives CDR1 MDHEN, CDR2 SYDVKM. The CDR3 coding sequence is TGTGCCAGCAGAGGACAGGGTCGGGCCGAAGCTTTCTTT. Its translation: CASRGQGRAEAFF.

This clone appeared a single time. The V call is TRBV7-3, the J call TRBJ2-1, with 8 bases lining up with TRBD2. V gave up 5 bases and J gave up 6 bases; unmatched junction bases: 9. The V gene's germline CDR1 is SGHTA and CDR2 FQGTGA. The CDR3 is 15 amino acids. In nucleotides, the CDR3 is TGTGCCAGCAGCCCTTTAGCGGGGTTAATCAATGAGCAGTTCTTC. Translating it yields CASSPLAGLINEQFF.

The chain combines TRBV19 with TRBJ2-5; TRBD2 matches at 7 bases. Germline loops: CDR1 LNHDA, CDR2 SQIVND (reference sequence). V trimming: 6 bases; J trimming: 4 bases; junction bases outside the gene matches: 8. The CDR3 consists of 14 residues. The CDR3 DNA follows: TGTGCCAGTAGCATCGGACTAGGCCGAGAGACCCAGTACTTC. Translated: CASSIGLGRETQYF. Variable domain in full (rest from reference TRBV19 and TRBJ2-5): DGGITQSPKYLFRKEGQNVTLSCEQNLNHDAMYWYRQDPGQGLRLIYYSQIVNDFQKGDIAEGYSVSREKKESFPLTVTSAQKNPTAFYLCASSIGLGRETQYFGPGTRLLVL.

The chain recombines TRBV5-1 with TRBJ2-7; D remains ambiguous. The CDR3 totals 14 residues. Per germline, CDR1 SGHRS and CDR2 YFSETQ. V was trimmed by 0 bases and J by 3 bases, leaving 10 bases between them. CDR3 DNA: TGCGCCAGCAGCTTGGGGCTAGAACTCTACGAGCAGTACTTC. Protein: CASSLGLELYEQYF.

This clone was seen a single time. The V gene is TRBV29-1, the J gene TRBJ1-2; 12 bases agree with TRBD1. The CDR3 extends over 18 amino acids. The V gene end was trimmed by 5 bases and the J gene end by 2 bases; junction bases not matched to a gene: 15. The germline V gene encodes CDR1 SQVTM and CDR2 ANQGSEA. CDR3: CSVMGDWRDRGQNYGYTF. CDR3 nucleotide sequence: TGCAGCGTTATGGGAGACTGGAGGGACAGGGGGCAAAACTATGGCTACACCTTC.

This sequence joins TRBV11-2 and TRBJ2-2, with 8 positions matching TRBD2. The CDR3 consists of 16 residues. CDR1 is SGHAT and CDR2 is FQNNGV in the germline V gene. V lost 3 bases and J lost 5; bases outside the gene matches: 8. The CDR3 DNA is TGTGCCAGCAGCTTCGGACTAGCAGACTTTACCGGGGAGCTGTTTTTT. It yields the protein CASSFGLADFTGELFF.

This chain uses TRBV7-8 with TRBJ2-7; D unclear. This CDR3 region has 14 residues. V lost 2 bases to trimming and J lost 2 bases, with 10 bases between them. From germline, CDR1 is SGHVS and CDR2 FQNEAQ. The CDR3 protein is CASSLIATTYEQYF. Here the CDR3 DNA reads TGTGCCAGCAGCTTAATAGCTACTACCTACGAGCAGTACTTC.

The CDR3 loop reads CASSSQGAAGNTIYF. The CDR3 region has the DNA TGCGCCAGCAGCAGTCAGGGGGCTGCTGGAAACACCATATATTTT. V gene TRBV5-1 combines with J gene TRBJ1-3, with TRBD1 matching over 8 bases. Germline trimming cut 4 bases from V and 2 bases from J; bases unmatched to any gene: 5. The CDR3 is 15 amino acids. Germline loops: CDR1 SGHRS, CDR2 YFSETQ.

V gene TRBV30 combines with J gene TRBJ1-1, with 10 bases matching TRBD1. Germline trimming cut 8 bases from V and 10 bases from J; bases unmatched to any gene: 13. The CDR3 contains 13 residues. The germline gives CDR1 GTSNPN, CDR2 SVGIG (reference sequence). The CDR3 nucleotides are TGTGCCCGCGCCCGGACAGGGGGAACGGGAGCTTTCTTT. It yields the protein CARARTGGTGAFF.

J is TRBJ2-7 and V is TRBV2; tentative D call: TRBD2 (5 bases). This CDR3 spans 15 amino acids. V shed 3 bases and J shed 2 bases, with 14 bases lying between them. Germline V gene lookup returns CDR1 SNHLY and CDR2 FYNNEI. CDR3 in amino acids: CASSDGPRGTYEQYF. The CDR3 bases are TGTGCCAGCAGTGACGGGCCCCGAGGGACCTACGAGCAGTACTTC.